A single sample gave rise to the 18 T cell receptor beta chains below, sequenced in a study of blood T cells in healthy people across ages. A sample-barcoded 5' primer and a J-beta primer mix were used in a second PCR of roughly 7 to 11 cycles. Using its own MiXCR run on the 5' RACE reads, TCRdb lists one record per CDR3 protein. The data show about 1.7 million distinct CDR3 sequences, roughly 30% seen once. Material: blood. The source of these receptors is a woman aged 25 to 45 in good health.

This chain uses TRBV20-1 with TRBJ2-7; 7 positions match TRBD2. V was pared by 2 bases and J by 1 base, with 5 bases of the junction left unmatched. This CDR3 region has 14 residues. Per the germline V gene, CDR1 is DFQATT and CDR2 is SNEGSKA (reference sequence). CDR3 in amino acids: CSARPLAYSYEQYF. DNA for the CDR3: TGCAGTGCTAGACCACTAGCGTATTCCTACGAGCAGTACTTC.

In regard to this clonotype: The junction and the germline gene differ at one end; a read error may be behind it. J is TRBJ2-1 and V is TRBV10-3; possible D gene TRBD2, 5 bases. Germline-derived CDR1 and CDR2 are ENHRY and SYGVKD. The CDR3 length is 13 residues. CDR3 bases: TGTGCCATCAGTGGGCGGGCCTACAATAAGCAGTTCTTC. Translated: CAISGRAYNKQFF.

This chain connects TRBV20-1 to TRBJ2-5, with TRBD1 identical over 8 bases. J gave up 11 bases and V 5 bases, and 16 bases lay outside the gene matches. The germline V gene encodes CDR1 DFQATT and CDR2 SNEGSKA (reference sequence). CDR3 length: 14 amino acids. CDR3 sequence: CSALGQGRKDEQYF. CDR3 DNA sequence: TGCAGTGCTCTCGGACAGGGTAGGAAAGATGAGCAGTACTTC.

This clonotype was detected many times. The V gene is TRBV7-2, the J gene TRBJ1-5; the D gene is possibly TRBD1 (6 bases). V was clipped by 1 base and J by 8 bases, with 9 bases between them. Germline values: CDR1 SGHTA, CDR2 FQGNSA. The CDR3 is made up of 13 amino acids. The CDR3 loop reads CASSLGGLEPQHF. CDR3 sequence (DNA): TGTGCCAGCAGCTTAGGGGGGCTGGAGCCCCAGCATTTT.

V usage is TRBV7-2 and J usage is TRBJ2-7; 9 nucleotides line up with TRBD2. V was clipped by 3 bases and J by 2 bases; unmatched bases: 11. Germline V gives CDR1 SGHTA, CDR2 FQGNSA. This CDR3 region has 17 residues. DNA for the CDR3: TGTGCCAGCAGCTTCCGGACTAGCGAACAAATCCCCTACGAGCAGTACTTC. Amino acid sequence: CASSFRTSEQIPYEQYF.

Ten or more counts support this clonotype. This sequence joins TRBV28 and TRBJ2-4; TRBD2 is a possible D gene (6 bases). The germline V and J ends were trimmed by 5 bases and 10 bases, with 18 bases remaining between them. Germline CDR1 and CDR2: MDHEN and SYDVKM. There are 14 residues in the CDR3. The CDR3 DNA sequence: TGTGCCAGCAGTCCGGGGACTCCCGAGAGGATTCAGTACTTC. Its protein is CASSPGTPERIQYF. Full variable domain (missing parts from reference TRBV28 and TRBJ2-4): DVKVTQSSRYLVKRTGEKVFLECVQDMDHENMFWYRQDPGLGLRLIYFSYDVKMKEKGDIPEGYSVSREKKERFSLILESASTNQTSMYLCASSPGTPERIQYFGAGTRLSVL.

This clonotype was picked up a small number of times. The chain is built from TRBV15 and TRBJ2-3, with a tentative D call TRBD2 (5 bases). The CDR3 totals 15 residues. Germline V gene sequence: CDR1 LNHNV, CDR2 YYDKDF (reference sequence). V was pared by 0 bases and J by 5 bases, with 12 bases between. CDR3 DNA: TGTGCCACCAGCAGAGATAGGCGGGTTGGAGATACGCAGTATTTT. Translating gives CATSRDRRVGDTQYF.

This clonotype has a handful of counts. The junction departs from germline at one end; a sequencing error may be responsible. This chain uses TRBV20-1 with TRBJ2-7; D unresolved. Germline V CDR1 and CDR2: DFQATT, SNEGSKA (reference sequence). There are 14 residues in the CDR3. CDR3 residues: CSAGDPNGLYEQYF. Written as DNA, the CDR3 is TGCAGTGCTGGAGACCCTAATGGGCTCTACGAGCAGTACTTC.

This clonotype was observed a few times. The CDR3 spells CASGWASGSSYNEQFF. CDR3 DNA sequence: TGTGCTAGTGGTTGGGCTAGCGGGAGCTCCTACAATGAGCAGTTCTTC. This sequence joins TRBV12-5 and TRBJ2-1, with TRBD2 identical over 10 bases. V shed 4 bases and J 0 bases; nucleotides not matched to a gene: 3. CDR3 size: 16 residues. CDR1 LGHNT and CDR2 FRNRAP come from the germline V gene.

This clonotype was found a few times. The genes are TRBV27 and TRBJ1-2; possibly TRBD1 for D (6 bases). The CDR3 covers 13 residues. The germline V gene encodes CDR1 MNHEY and CDR2 SMNVEV (reference sequence). The V end was cut by 5 bases, the J end by 8 bases, with 15 bases between. The DNA of the CDR3 is TGTGCCAGCAGTCCTACAGGGTATGGAGGCTACACCTTC. As protein: CASSPTGYGGYTF.

The V gene is TRBV20-1, the J gene TRBJ2-1; TRBD2 agrees at 9 bases. The CDR3 runs 15 residues. The V segment lost 6 bases and the J segment 2 bases; nucleotides outside the gene matches: 8. Per the germline V gene, CDR1 is DFQATT and CDR2 is SNEGSKA (reference sequence). CDR3 in amino acids: CSASGGRDPYNEQFF. Here the CDR3 DNA reads TGCAGTGCCAGCGGGGGGCGGGATCCCTACAATGAGCAGTTCTTC.

The chain links TRBV14 to TRBJ2-4, with D perhaps TRBD1 or TRBD2 (5 bases each). The end of the DNA fits TRBJ2-7 better, so the J call may be wrong. There are 14 residues in the CDR3. In germline, CDR1 is SGHDN, CDR2 FVKESK. The CDR3 here is CASRDTGADYEQYF. CDR3 in DNA: TGTGCCAGCAGGGATACCGGGGCCGACTACGAGCAGTACTTC.

This clonotype has only a few counts. The junction and the germline gene differ at one end; a read error may be behind it. The V and J genes are TRBV24-1 and TRBJ2-6, with 12 positions matching TRBD1. Per the germline V gene, CDR1 is KGHDR and CDR2 is SFDVKD. CDR3 length equals 17 residues. The CDR3 region is CATSPGTGGHGANVRTF. CDR3 sequence (DNA): TGTGCCACCAGTCCCGGGACAGGGGGCCACGGGGCCAACGTCCGGACTTTC.

The rearrangement links TRBV9 to TRBJ2-7, with a tentative D call TRBD1 (5 bases). Germline loops: CDR1 SGDLS, CDR2 YYNGEE. Trimming stripped 1 base from V and 7 bases from J, with 15 bases between. The CDR3 has 14 residues. The CDR3 nucleotides read TGTGCCAGCAGCGTAAGTGACAGCTACAATGAGCAGTACTTC. It specifies CASSVSDSYNEQYF. The full variable domain, with the rest looked up from reference TRBV9 and TRBJ2-7, is DSGVTQTPKHLITATGQRVTLRCSPRSGDLSVYWYQQSLDQGLQFLIQYYNGEERAKGNILERFSAQQFPDLHSELNLSSLELGDSALYFCASSVSDSYNEQYFGPGTRLTVT.

The chain employs TRBV5-1 and TRBJ2-5; either TRBD1 or TRBD2 may fit D (5 bases each). The CDR3 consists of 12 residues. Trimming shortened V by 8 bases and J by 11 bases, and 19 bases separated the two germline ends. Germline V gene data show CDR1 as SGHRS and CDR2 as YFSETQ. CDR3 nucleotide sequence: TGCGCCAGTCTAGACTACATGGGGGAGCAGTACTTC. Protein product: CASLDYMGEQYF.

The chain couples TRBV7-2 to TRBJ1-4; D possibly corresponds to TRBD1 (6 bases). The V gene lost 5 bases and the J gene lost 11 bases, with 15 bases spanning the gap. The germline V gene has CDR1 SGHTA and CDR2 FQGNSA. There are 13 residues in the CDR3. The CDR3 reads CASSPRGGRKLFF. Here the CDR3 DNA reads TGTGCCAGCAGCCCCAGAGGGGGGAGGAAACTGTTTTTT.

The DNA of the CDR3 is TGTGCCAGCAGCCTGGTAGAGATGGGCACCGGGGAGCTGTTTTTT. This translates into CASSLVEMGTGELFF. V and J are TRBV4-2 and TRBJ2-2; D uncertain. The ends were cut back, 4 bases at V and 4 bases at J, with 13 bases in the middle. From germline, CDR1 is LGHNA and CDR2 YNFKEQ. There are 15 residues in the CDR3.

The chain combines TRBV27 with TRBJ2-3, with unresolved D. CDR3 size: 15 residues. Trimming took 3 bases from V and 4 from J, leaving 14 bases between them. CDR1 and CDR2 (germline): MNHEY, SMNVEV (reference sequence). This CDR3 is CASSFSIFEADTQYF. The CDR3 nucleotides read TGTGCCAGCAGTTTTTCGATTTTTGAGGCAGATACGCAGTATTTT.